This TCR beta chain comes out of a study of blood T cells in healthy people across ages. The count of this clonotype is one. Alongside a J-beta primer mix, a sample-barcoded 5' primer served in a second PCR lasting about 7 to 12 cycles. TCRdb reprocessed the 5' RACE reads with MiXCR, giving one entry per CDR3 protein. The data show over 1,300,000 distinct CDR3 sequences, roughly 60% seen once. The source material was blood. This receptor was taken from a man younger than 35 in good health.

The CDR3 DNA is TGTGCCAGCAGCCAAGAGGTGGTCCGCCCAGAACTGTTTTTT. Amino acids: CASSQEVVRPELFF. The chain has TRBV3-1 and TRBJ1-4; unclear D gene. The CDR3 is 14 amino acids. V was clipped by 0 bases and J by 12 bases, with 14 bases between them. From germline, CDR1 is LGHDT and CDR2 YNNKEL (reference sequence).